The TCR beta chain described here comes from a study of CD8+ T cells in alopecia areata. Study-wide points: TCR sharing was clearer in mice than between patients, perhaps partly owing to patient HLA diversity. Clonality exceeded that of normal scalp in lesional scalp, most notably in alopecia totalis/universalis.

Investigators sorted PBMCs to obtain both CD4+ and CD8+ T cells. In regard to this clone: No antigen is known for it.

As the sequencing template, cDNA was produced by extracting RNA and reverse transcribing it. Clones were read by immunoSEQ multiplex PCR, and TCRdb kept only the in-frame ones, dropping some. The data hold about 110,000 clones, with almost 60% observed a single time. This clonotype was obtained from a human donor in good health. The sequenced sample was CD8+ T cells sorted from blood.

The DNA for the CDR3 is TGTGCCAGCAGCCCGACCCCCCGGAGGAACACTGAAGCTTTCTTT. Amino acids: CASSPTPRRNTEAFF. V is TRBV13 and J is TRBJ1-1; D remains unclear. The CDR3 covers 15 residues. Germline loops: CDR1 PRHDT, CDR2 FYEKMQ (reference sequence). The V and J ends lost 5 bases and 1 base respectively, with 14 bases between them.